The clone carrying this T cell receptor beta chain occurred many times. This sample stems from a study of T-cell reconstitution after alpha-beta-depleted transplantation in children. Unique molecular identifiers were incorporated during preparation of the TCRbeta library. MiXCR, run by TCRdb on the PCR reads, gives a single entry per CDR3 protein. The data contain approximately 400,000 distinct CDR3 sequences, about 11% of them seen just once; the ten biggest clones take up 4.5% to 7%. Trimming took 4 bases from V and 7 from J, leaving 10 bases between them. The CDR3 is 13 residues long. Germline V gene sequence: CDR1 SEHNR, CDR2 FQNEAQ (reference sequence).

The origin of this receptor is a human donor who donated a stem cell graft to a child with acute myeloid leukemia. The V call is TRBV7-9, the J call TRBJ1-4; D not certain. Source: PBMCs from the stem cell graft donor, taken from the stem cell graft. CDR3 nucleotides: TGTGCCAGCAGCTCCCAGACAATTGAAAAACTGTTTTTT. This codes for CASSSQTIEKLFF.